This T cell receptor beta chain is from a study of blood T cell repertoires in COVID-19. Study-wide context: Researchers got acute and convalescent COVID-19 samples from the United States, Italy and Spain. From T cells, B-cell-depleted T cells, or PBMCs came the material, which was cDNA or gDNA.

Original processing methods: Using reference gene primer amplification, nucleated cell counts were estimated. Clones were sequenced by immunoSEQ multiplex PCR, and TCRdb holds only the in-frame ones, with some missing. The V and J calls and clone size are taken from that table; D and trimming were inferred from the DNA. This table has tens of thousands of clones, approximately 82% appearing once. This clone was found once. The CDR3 is 13 residues long. The germline V gene has CDR1 MNHEY and CDR2 SVGAGI. Trimming took off 4 bases at V and 12 bases at J, with 18 bases between the two ends. This TCR was sampled from a human donor in a cohort sampled during active COVID-19. The chain joins TRBV6-5 to TRBJ1-1; the D gene is possibly TRBD1 (5 bases). The sample taken for sequencing was peripheral blood. CDR3 sequence reads: CASSSGTAKAPFF. The CDR3 coding sequence is TGTGCCAGCAGTTCCGGGACTGCCAAGGCGCCTTTCTTT.